This paragraph covers one TCR beta chain sequence. The target antigen is unknown. This CDR3 comprises 17 residues. With 0 bases removed from V and 0 bases from J, the gap between germline ends came to 14 bases. The V gene's germline CDR1 is ENHRY and CDR2 SYGVKD. Treatment defined: roughly 20 received Ad26.COV2.S at low or high dose, single or two shots; roughly five received placebo; per-sample allocation not given. All samples were drawn on day 63, counting from the first vaccine or placebo injection. Whoever gave the sample was an adult aged 18-55 years in Boston. This record belongs to a study of Ad26.COV2.S vaccination and SARS-CoV-2 variants. Study-wide context: Into the muscle, Ad26.COV2.S was dosed once or twice, 56 days apart. General study points: The TCR-based breadth and depth measures might underestimate overall T cell responses. Non-spike TCR breadth was similar in vaccine and placebo recipients.

The data were produced by immunoSEQ multiplex PCR, yet TCRdb's version contains in-frame clones alone and is incomplete. The top ten clones hold 12% of a sample with about 430,000 clones, over 75% of them seen once. The sequence was obtained from a person between 18 and 65 years old who received the Ad26.COV2.S COVID-19 vaccine or a placebo. The input for sequencing was peripheral blood, taken in a trial of Ad26.COV2.S vaccine versus placebo. The genes are TRBV10-3 and TRBJ1-2; D gene ambiguous. CDR3 sequence reads: CAISESREWAANYGYTF. In nucleotides, the CDR3 is TGTGCCATCAGTGAGTCACGGGAGTGGGCTGCTAACTATGGCTACACCTTC.